The 5 T cell receptor beta chains presented below share a single source sample, sequenced in a study of spatial heterogeneity in lung cancer. TCRdb reanalysed the 5' RACE reads using MiXCR and keeps one entry per CDR3 protein. The sample records 9,500 to 12,000 distinct CDR3 sequences, about 8% being singletons. Indicated time point: sample taken at primary tumor resection. Study results and caveats: Tumor mutation count correlated with how many alpha and beta TCRs expanded intratumorally.

These TCRs' antigens remain unknown. The input for sequencing was lung tumor tissue, taken at surgery. The origin of the receptors is a female donor with early-stage non-small cell lung cancer.

This clonotype was observed many times. In a library made to pick up alpha chains, this beta chain is a stray read with a size that means little. This chain connects TRBV14 to TRBJ2-7, with 9 bases matching TRBD1. J lost 5 bases, V lost 6 bases, and 8 bases had no gene match. CDR1 and CDR2 (germline): SGHDN, FVKESK. CDR3 size: 14 residues. The CDR3 loop reads CASSLGQGFNEQYF. The CDR3 DNA sequence: TGTGCCAGCAGTTTGGGACAGGGATTCAACGAGCAGTACTTC.

This clonotype occurred many times. This beta chain is a stray sequence in a library constructed for alpha chains; its clone size is not meaningful. This chain links TRBV11-2 with TRBJ2-3; 7 nucleotides align to TRBD1. V lost 5 bases, J lost 4 bases, and 3 bases stayed unmatched. The CDR3 spans 13 residues. Germline-derived CDR1 and CDR2 are SGHAT and FQNNGV. The CDR3, as DNA: TGTGCCAGCAGCACAACAGGGGCAGATACGCAGTATTTT. Translation gives CASSTTGADTQYF.

This clonotype is termed medium-sized. The size of this beta chain means little, since it is a stray read in a library made for alpha chains. The chain uses TRBV24-1 and TRBJ1-1; D is perhaps TRBD1 (5 bases). With 9 bases removed from V and 5 bases from J, the gap between germline ends came to 9 bases. Germline V gene sequence: CDR1 KGHDR, CDR2 SFDVKD. The CDR3 runs to 11 residues. The CDR3 reads CATPGGTEAFF. The CDR3 nucleotides read TGTGCCACCCCTGGGGGGACTGAAGCTTTCTTT.

The table lists this clonotype with many counts. This beta chain is a stray read from a library made for alpha chains; its abundance is not meaningful. The chain uses TRBV12-3 or TRBV12-4 and TRBJ1-6; 8 bases match TRBD1. The CDR3 is 17 residues long. V dropped 4 bases and J dropped 0; count of bases not matched to a gene: 5. The CDR3 coding sequence is TGTGCCAGCAGTTCGGACAGGGCCCGCTCCTATAATTCACCCCTCCACTTT. It yields the protein CASSSDRARSYNSPLHF.

For this clonotype: This beta chain is a stray read from a library made for alpha chains; its abundance is not meaningful. CDR3 nucleotides: TGTGCCAGCACTAAACAGGGTTCAGAGACCCAGTACTTC. Protein: CASTKQGSETQYF. J is TRBJ2-5 and V is TRBV12-3 or TRBV12-4; perhaps TRBD1 as D (6 bases). Trimming stripped 7 bases from V and 4 bases from J, with 13 bases between. CDR3 length equals 13 residues.